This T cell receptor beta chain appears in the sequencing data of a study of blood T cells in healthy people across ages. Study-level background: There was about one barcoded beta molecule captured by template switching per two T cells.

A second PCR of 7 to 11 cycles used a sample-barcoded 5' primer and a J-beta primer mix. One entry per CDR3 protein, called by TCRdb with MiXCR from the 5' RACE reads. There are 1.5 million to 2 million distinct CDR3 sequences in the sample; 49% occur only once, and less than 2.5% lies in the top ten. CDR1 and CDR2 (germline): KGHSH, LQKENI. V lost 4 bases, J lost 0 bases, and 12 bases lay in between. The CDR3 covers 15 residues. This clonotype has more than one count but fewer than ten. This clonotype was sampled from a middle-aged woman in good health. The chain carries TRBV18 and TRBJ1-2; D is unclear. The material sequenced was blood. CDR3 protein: CASSQETQTNYGYTF. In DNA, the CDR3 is TGTGCCAGCTCACAGGAGACACAGACTAACTATGGCTACACCTTC.